The 16 T cell receptor beta chains below were found in one sample sequenced in a study of CD8+ T cells in alopecia areata. RNA was extracted and reverse transcribed into cDNA as the sequencing template. The method was immunoSEQ multiplex PCR; TCRdb's version includes in-frame clones alone and lacks a portion of them. Observed in the sample are about 9,000 clones, none of them singletons. Researchers sorted pooled cutaneous lymph node cells on the basis of CD4, CD8alpha, NKG2D, NKG2ACE and other markers. The sequencing sample was made of CD8+ T cells sorted from a lymph node. Source of these receptors: a C3H/HeJ mouse with alopecia areata. For the strain, the MHC haplotype given is H2-k.

With respect to this clone: These gene names are mouse names. The sequence runs out 4 residues before the end of the CDR3; the remainder is reconstructed from the germline J gene. The chain combines TRBV13-1 with TRBJ2-4; TRBD1 agrees at 8 bases. Germline CDR1 reads NSHNY; CDR2 reads SYGAGN. The CDR3 has 13 residues. The V gene end was trimmed by 4 bases and the J gene end by 3 bases; junction bases not matched to a gene: 1. The CDR3 bases that were read are TGTGCCAGCAGTAGGGACAGGCAAAAC. Protein product: CASSRDRQN. The whole CDR3 sequence is CASSRDRQNTLYF.

This clone has a count of ten or more. Gene names follow the mouse nomenclature. From the germline J gene comes the end of the CDR3, since the read stops 4 residues before it. The rearrangement links TRBV1 to TRBJ1-1; a weak D match, TRBD1 (6 bases). The CDR3 length is 15 residues. Trimming removed 0 bases from V and 0 bases from J, with 8 bases in between. Germline V gene sequence: CDR1 NSQYPW, CDR2 LRSPGD (reference sequence). The DNA read from the CDR3 is TGCACCTGCAGTGCAGATAACAGGGCAAACACA. Its translation: CTCSADNRANT. The full CDR3 reads CTCSADNRANTEVFF.

For this clone: Gene names denote mouse genes. From the germline J gene comes the end of the CDR3, since the read stops 4 residues before it. This chain uses TRBV19 with TRBJ2-7; TRBD2 might be the D (6 bases). Germline values: CDR1 FNHDT, CDR2 SITEND (reference sequence). The CDR3 runs 14 residues. CDR3: CASSIRGLAHEQYF. CDR3 DNA, as far as it was read: TGTGCCAGCAGTATAAGGGGACTTGCCCAT.

The sample holds many counts of this clone. The genes are named according to mouse. The CDR3 goes on 4 residues after the read ends, and that part is filled in from the germline J gene. The chain recombines TRBV19 with TRBJ2-4; 8 bases are a match to TRBD1. The CDR3 is 15 residues long. The germline V gene has CDR1 FNHDT and CDR2 SITEND (reference sequence). V shed 0 bases, J shed 0 bases, and the junction held 0 bases outside the gene matches. The CDR3 DNA, read in part, is TGTGCCAGCAGTATAGGGACAGGGAGTCAAAAC. This encodes CASSIGTGSQN. The whole CDR3 region reads CASSIGTGSQNTLYF.

The table lists this clone with many counts. Mouse names are used for the genes. The CDR3: CTCSARDNYEQYF. The covered CDR3 bases are TGCACCTGCAGTGCCCGGGACAACTAT. J is TRBJ2-7 and V is TRBV1; TRBD1 might be the D (6 bases). Read data end 4 residues before the CDR3 end; the end is taken from the germline J gene. Germline values: CDR1 NSQYPW, CDR2 LRSPGD (reference sequence). Trimming shortened V by 3 bases and J by 3 bases, and 9 bases separated the two germline ends. The CDR3 contains 13 residues.

This clone was detected many times. The gene names given are mouse names. The DNA ends 4 residues before the CDR3 does, and the rest of the CDR3 is filled in from the germline J gene. The chain has TRBV1 and TRBJ1-1, with TRBD1 as a possible D gene (5 bases). Germline-derived CDR1 and CDR2 are NSQYPW and LRSPGD (reference sequence). V was trimmed by 0 bases and J by 0 bases, leaving 8 bases between them. This CDR3 has 15 amino acids. CDR3 DNA (partial): TGCACCTGCAGTGCAGATCCAGGGTCAAACACA. It translates to CTCSADPGSNT. The full CDR3 is CTCSADPGSNTEVFF.

This clone was observed at least ten times. Genes here carry mouse names. The read halts 4 residues ahead of the CDR3 end, with the missing end drawn from the germline J gene. V gene TRBV19 combines with J gene TRBJ2-7; D is perhaps TRBD1 (6 bases). Germline assignment: CDR1 FNHDT and CDR2 SITEND (reference sequence). This CDR3 spans 13 amino acids. The CDR3 region is CASSMVDRYEQYF. The covered CDR3 bases are TGTGCCAGCAGTATGGTGGACAGATAT.

This clone is medium-sized within its sample. Genes here carry mouse names. The read terminates 4 residues before the CDR3 end, so the remaining end is supplied by the germline J gene. The chain has TRBV13-3 and TRBJ2-2; D unclear. Germline V lookup: CDR1 NNHDY, CDR2 SYVADS. Trimming took 2 bases from V and 3 from J, leaving 5 bases between them. The CDR3 consists of 13 residues. The sequenced part of the CDR3 DNA is TGTGCCAGCAGTGAGAGGGACACCGGG. Protein product: CASSERDTG. The entire CDR3 protein reads CASSERDTGQLYF. Full variable domain (remainder filled in from reference TRBV13-3 and TRBJ2-2): EAAVTQSPRSKVAVTGGKVTLSCHQTNNHDYMYWYRQDTGHGLRLIHYSYVADSTEKGDIPDGYKASRPSQENFSLILELASLSQTAVYFCASSERDTGQLYFGEGSKLTVL.

This clone turned up a few times. Mouse names are used for the genes. This chain's CDR3 is CAWSLGGVYAEQFF. The CDR3 bases that were read are TGTGCCTGGAGTCTAGGGGGGGTATATGCT. The chain is built from TRBV31 and TRBJ2-1; tentatively, D is TRBD2 (7 bases). The DNA ends 4 residues before the CDR3 does, and the rest of the CDR3 is filled in from the germline J gene. Trimming took 0 bases from V and 4 from J, leaving 10 bases between them. CDR1 GKSSPN and CDR2 SITVG come from the germline V gene. This CDR3 spans 14 amino acids.

This clone was detected ten times or more. Mouse gene names apply. Partial CDR3 DNA: TGTGCCAGCTCTCTCGAAGGGGACAACTCCTAT. This codes for CASSLEGDNSY. From start to end, the CDR3 is CASSLEGDNSYEQYF. The chain is built from TRBV12-1 and TRBJ2-7, with D perhaps TRBD1 (6 bases). The read is 4 residues too short to cover the CDR3 end, so that end is filled in from the germline J gene. Germline V gene sequence: CDR1 SGHSN, CDR2 HYEKVE. The CDR3 consists of 15 residues. V shed 0 bases and J shed 0 bases, with 11 bases lying between them.

In this sample, this clone turned up many times. Each gene name is a mouse one. Sequencing ends 4 residues short of the CDR3 end; the germline J gene provides the rest. J is TRBJ2-3 and V is TRBV13-1, with D possibly TRBD2 on 6 matching bases. The CDR3 contains 16 residues. From germline, CDR1 is NSHNY and CDR2 SYGAGN. Deletions cut 0 bases from V and 0 bases from J, with 11 bases between. The CDR3 bases that were read are TGTGCCAGCAGTGATGCAGGTTGGGGGAGTGCAGAA. Protein: CASSDAGWGSAE. The entire CDR3 protein reads CASSDAGWGSAETLYF.

This clone is judged medium-sized (0.01 to 0.1%). Gene and germline names: mouse. The read ends 4 residues early relative to the CDR3; the germline J gene fills the gap. This sequence joins TRBV17 and TRBJ2-5, with D uncertain. The CDR3 has 14 residues. Trimming took off 0 bases at V and 0 bases at J, with 4 bases between the two ends. Germline values: CDR1 MNHDT, CDR2 YYDKIL. The CDR3 reads CASSRDLNQDTQYF. Partial CDR3 DNA: TGTGCTAGCAGTAGAGACCTTAACCAAGAC. Looking up the rest from reference TRBV17 and TRBJ2-5 gives the full variable domain: DTTVKQNPRYKLARVGKPVNLICSQTMNHDTMYWYQKKPNQAPKLLLFYYDKILNREADTFEKFQSSRPNNSFCSLYIGSAGLEYSAMYLCASSRDLNQDTQYFGPGTRLLVL.

About this clone itself: Gene names are the mouse ones. The read stops 4 residues short of the end of the CDR3; the missing end is completed from the germline J gene. The chain is built from TRBV31 and TRBJ2-2; TRBD1 matches 7 bases. This CDR3 has 16 residues. Trimming at V came to 0 bases and at J to 0 bases, leaving 4 bases not matched to a gene. Germline V lookup: CDR1 GKSSPN, CDR2 SITVG. The CDR3 bases that were read are TGTGCCTGGAGTCTCGGGACAGTTGCAAACACCGGG. This sequence encodes CAWSLGTVANTG. The entire CDR3 protein reads CAWSLGTVANTGQLYF.

This clone occurred many times. Mouse gene names apply. Read sequence stops 4 residues before the CDR3 end, and the germline J gene provides the missing end. This rearrangement joins TRBV13-2 to TRBJ2-1; 11 bases agree with TRBD2. This CDR3 spans 15 amino acids. Germline V gene data show CDR1 as NNHNN and CDR2 as SYGAGS (reference sequence). Trimming cost V 2 bases and J 6 bases; bases outside gene matches: 4. The chain's CDR3 is CASGERDWGFAEQFF. The sequenced CDR3 bases are TGTGCCAGCGGTGAGAGGGACTGGGGGTTTGCT.

This clone is categorized as medium-sized. The gene names here belong to mouse. The CDR3 goes on 4 residues after the read ends, and that part is filled in from the germline J gene. The rearrangement joins TRBV1 to TRBJ2-2; perhaps TRBD1 as D (5 bases). The germline V gene has CDR1 NSQYPW and CDR2 LRSPGD (reference sequence). Deletions cut 1 base from V and 1 base from J, with 7 bases between. CDR3 length: 15 amino acids. CDR3 region: CTCSAGTKNTGQLYF. CDR3 DNA, as far as it was read: TGCACCTGCAGTGCAGGGACAAAAAACACCGGG.

This clone was counted ten times or more. Germline and genes here are mouse. Read coverage stops 4 residues before the CDR3 terminus; the germline J gene supplies the remainder. The V gene is TRBV13-3, the J gene TRBJ2-4; TRBD1 is a possible D gene (5 bases). From germline, CDR1 is NNHDY and CDR2 SYVADS. The CDR3 length is 13 residues. CDR3 bases read: TGTGCCAGCAGTGACAGGGAGGGGAAC. This gives the protein CASSDREGN. The whole CDR3 reads CASSDREGNTLYF. Full variable domain (remainder filled in from reference TRBV13-3 and TRBJ2-4): EAAVTQSPRSKVAVTGGKVTLSCHQTNNHDYMYWYRQDTGHGLRLIHYSYVADSTEKGDIPDGYKASRPSQENFSLILELASLSQTAVYFCASSDREGNTLYFGAGTRLSVL.